This TCR beta chain was documented in a study of shared clonotypes between healthy human individuals (TCRdb year 2020). In the study overall: The cohort included three men and a couple of women between 18 and 49 years of age. To increase sequencing depth and limit assay-specific biases, TCR repertoire library preparation and sequencing were carried out by different laboratories using diverse techniques. To estimate repertoire size and how much clonotype sharing occurs between individuals, the study deeply sequenced the blood TCR repertoires of about 5 healthy adults. Between about 0.8 and 8.9 billion PBMCs per donor were obtained by leukapheresis. Per donor, three plates each were used for CD4 naive and CD4 memory, two for CD8 naive, and one for CD8 memory.

Findings and caveats that apply to the study as a whole: Pairwise subsampling indicated that sequencing depth was expected to affect the degree of clonotype sharing among donors. Around 5% of naive CD4, around 3.6% of naive CD8, approximately 2% of memory CD4, and 0.4% of memory CD8 clonotypes were shared across several donors. Sampling was limited to blood, and TCR repertoires in tissue likely differ from TCR repertoires in blood. Because the study included a small number of donors, the genetic and exposure-history diversity represented was limited. Rarefaction of sorted-subset datasets indicated incomplete sequencing despite the large sequencing depth. Compared with non-shared clonotypes, the clonotypes found in all four sorted-subset donors had higher generation probabilities. Estimated clonotype richness was generally larger for naive than for memory subsets.

Details on this clone: This clone's antigen is unknown. Base qualities were left out, and no much larger clone turns up one base away.

The CDR3 measures 13 amino acids from cysteine to phenylalanine. Kept here is only the CDR3 DNA, which spans 39 bases and is read in frame from base 1. V sheds 6 bases and J sheds 6 bases, leaving 12 bases between their ends. Via the germline V gene, CDR1 is SGHTA and CDR2 FQGNSA. Donors were healthy HIV-negative adults with no recently reported acute infections or vaccinations. Every donor was a Caucasian adult living in Nashville, Tennessee, USA. CD4+ T cells were enriched by magnetic negative selection; naive cells were then positively selected on CD45RA, and the negative fraction formed the memory subset. Blood was collected by leukapheresis, and PBMCs were isolated by Ficoll-Histopaque density gradient centrifugation and then cryopreserved in liquid nitrogen vapor phase. Analytical flow cytometry was used to check the purity and quantity of each magnetically sorted T cell population. From each sorted fraction, genomic DNA was isolated and quantified by UV absorbance on a Nanodrop 2000c.

Using the deep immunoSEQ assay, TCR CDR3 regions were amplified from genomic DNA by multiplex PCR. Extracted genomic DNA from each cell subset was spread evenly across all wells of several immunoSEQ 96-well plates, with each plate serving as a replicate. For sorted subsets, each replicate PCR was loaded with approximately 200 ng genomic DNA, equivalent to 30,000 to 35,000 T cell genomes. Purified libraries were quantified with a Qubit 3.0 fluorometer, sized on a Bioanalyzer 2100, and re-quantified with the KAPA Library Quantification kit. Every immunoSEQ 96-well plate was sequenced on a separate single-read 150-cycle Illumina NextSeq 550 flow cell. From the authors' description of their analysis: Because the immunoSEQ output held only junctional sequences and lacked quality scores, the filtering could not match the filtering applied to full-length reads. Sequences were annotated with PyIR, a Python wrapper for IgBLAST v1.9, using IMGT germline references to assign V/J genes and CDR3. Reads were removed for weak V/J assignments (E-value above 1e-6), missing CDR3, stop codons, out-of-frame junctions, or ambiguous translated residues. V3J clonotypes were defined as sequences sharing an identical inferred V gene, J gene, and CDR3 amino acid sequence. Percentage overlap between repertoires was calculated by dividing the number of shared unique clonotypes by the size of the smaller repertoire. Repertoire richness was assessed with RTK rarefaction, the Chao1 estimator, and Recon v2.1 estimates of unobserved clonotypes. OLGA was used to compute generation probabilities for all TCRbeta clonotypes that the gDNA method yielded from a handful of donors. The table was pulled from immuneACCESS by TCRdb, which kept in-frame rearrangements only. Such tables lose some clones; where checked, under half of the loss comes from unresolved V genes, and the rest has no known cause. Clone size and V and J calls were adopted from that table, with D and trimming inferred from the DNA. The sample table shows around 1.6 million clones, and 95% to 99% are seen once. Of the sample, approximately 0.44% falls within the top ten clones.

This chain joins TRBV7-2 to TRBJ2-1; possibly the D gene is TRBD2, per 5 matching bases. Sequences were obtained from naive CD4+ T cells sorted from blood. The label giving this sample's cell subset or site can be read as: CD45RA+ positively selected. The sequence came from a man aged 25 to 40 in good health. The encoded CDR3 is CASRLGVANEQFF. The nucleotide sequence is given as TGTGCCAGCAGATTGGGAGTAGCCAATGAGCAGTTCTTC.